This TCR beta chain came from a study of T cell responses to AZD1222 COVID-19 vaccine. A note on this clone: The antigen remains undetermined.

Profiled with immunoSEQ multiplex PCR; TCRdb holds only in-frame clones, not every one. The sample contains approximately 92,000 clones, about 91% of which appear only once. Findings and limits, study-wide: Compared with day 0, the breadth and depth of the Spike-specific TCR repertoire rose significantly after two doses of AZD1222. There were vaccine-associated CD4 TCRs across spike, dominant at 160-218 and 743-854. White British ancestry dominated among donors, who included more females, and clonal diversity was possibly underestimated. A reported finding is that nearly half of spike-specific TCRs target unmutated variant regions.

The CDR3 is made up of 15 amino acids. V was pared by 3 bases and J by 5 bases, with 13 bases between. Germline V gene lookup returns CDR1 SGHVS and CDR2 FQNEAQ. The receptor was derived from an adult in good health. The chain has TRBV7-8 and TRBJ2-2; a weak D match, TRBD1 (6 bases). The specimen comprised peripheral blood, sampled on day 0 of AZD1222 vaccination. CDR3: CASSFLQGATGELFF. The CDR3 DNA is TGTGCCAGCAGCTTTCTACAGGGAGCGACCGGGGAGCTGTTTTTT. Filled out from reference TRBV7-8 and TRBJ2-2, the complete variable domain reads GAGVSQSPRYKVAKRGQDVALRCDPISGHVSLFWYQQALGQGPEFLTYFQNEAQLDKSGLPSDRFFAERPEGSVSTLKIQRTQQEDSAVYLCASSFLQGATGELFFGEGSRLTVL.